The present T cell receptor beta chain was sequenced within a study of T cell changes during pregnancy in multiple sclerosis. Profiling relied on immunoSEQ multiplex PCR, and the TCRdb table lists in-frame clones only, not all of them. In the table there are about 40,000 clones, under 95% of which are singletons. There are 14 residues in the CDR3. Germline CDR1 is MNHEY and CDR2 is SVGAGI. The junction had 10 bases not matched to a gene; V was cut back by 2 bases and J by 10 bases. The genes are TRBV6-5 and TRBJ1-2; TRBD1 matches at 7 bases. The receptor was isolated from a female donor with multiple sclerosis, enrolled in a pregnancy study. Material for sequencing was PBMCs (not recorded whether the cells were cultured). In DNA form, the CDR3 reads TGTGCCAGCAGTTACATTGGGACAGAGGATCCCTACACCTTC. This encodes CASSYIGTEDPYTF.